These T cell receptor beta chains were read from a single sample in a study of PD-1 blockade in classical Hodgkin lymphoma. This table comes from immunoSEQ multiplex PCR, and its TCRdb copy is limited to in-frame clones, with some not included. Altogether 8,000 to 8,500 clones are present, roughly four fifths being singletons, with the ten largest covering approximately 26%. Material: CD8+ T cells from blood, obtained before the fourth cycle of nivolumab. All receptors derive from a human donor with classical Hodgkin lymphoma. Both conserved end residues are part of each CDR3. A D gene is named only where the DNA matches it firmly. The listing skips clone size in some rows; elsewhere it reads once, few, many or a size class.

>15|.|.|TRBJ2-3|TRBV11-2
CASSLVGGGADTQYF
TGTGCCAGCAGCTTAGTGGGGGGCGGAGCGGATACGCAGTATTTT
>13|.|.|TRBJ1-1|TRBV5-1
CASSPPGGDEAFF
TGCGCCAGCAGCCCCCCCGGGGGAGATGAAGCTTTCTTT
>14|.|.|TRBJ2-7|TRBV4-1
CASSHGRVSYEQYF
TGCGCCAGCAGCCACGGCAGGGTTTCCTACGAGCAGTACTTC
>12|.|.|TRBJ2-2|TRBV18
CASSLYSGELFF
TGTGCCAGCTCCCTGTATTCCGGGGAGCTGTTTTTT
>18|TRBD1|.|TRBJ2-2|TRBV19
CASTRFRLGQGRAGELFF
TGTGCCAGTACTAGGTTTCGTTTGGGACAGGGGAGGGCCGGGGAGCTGTTTTTT
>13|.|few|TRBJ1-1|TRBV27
CASRAGDNTEAFF
TGTGCCAGCAGGGCCGGGGACAACACTGAAGCTTTCTTT
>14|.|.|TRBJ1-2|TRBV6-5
CASSYSTQGNGYTF
TGTGCCAGCAGTTACTCGACGCAGGGGAATGGCTACACCTTC
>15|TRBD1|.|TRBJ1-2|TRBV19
CASSNKGGSWDGYTF
TGTGCCAGTAGTAATAAAGGGGGCTCGTGGGATGGCTACACCTTC
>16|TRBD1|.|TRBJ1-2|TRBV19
CASLYRDRGVDYGYTF
TGTGCCAGCCTCTACCGGGACAGGGGGGTGGACTATGGCTACACCTTC
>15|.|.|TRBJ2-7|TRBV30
CAWSEEPGLSYEQYF
TGTGCCTGGAGTGAGGAGCCAGGATTATCCTACGAGCAGTACTTC
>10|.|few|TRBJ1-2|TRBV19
CASKGNGYTF
TGTGCCAGTAAGGGGAACGGCTACACCTTC
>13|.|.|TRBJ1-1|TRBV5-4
CASRGAGNTEAFF
TGTGCCAGCAGAGGGGCAGGGAACACTGAAGCTTTCTTT
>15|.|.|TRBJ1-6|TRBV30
CAWSVGSSYNSPLHF
TGTGCCTGGAGTGTTGGGAGCTCCTATAATTCACCCCTCCACTTT
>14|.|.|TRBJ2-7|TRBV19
CASSPFWSSYEQYF
TGTGCCAGTAGTCCCTTCTGGAGCTCCTACGAGCAGTACTTC
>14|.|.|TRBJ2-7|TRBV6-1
CASSEYRVRYEQYF
TGTGCCAGCAGTGAGTACAGGGTAAGGTACGAGCAGTACTTC
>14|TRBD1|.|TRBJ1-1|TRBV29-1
CSVGQGGDHTEAFF
TGCAGCGTGGGACAGGGAGGAGACCACACTGAAGCTTTCTTT
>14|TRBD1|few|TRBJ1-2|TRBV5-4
CASSWGQGGGGYTF
TGTGCCAGCAGCTGGGGACAGGGTGGAGGTGGCTACACCTTC